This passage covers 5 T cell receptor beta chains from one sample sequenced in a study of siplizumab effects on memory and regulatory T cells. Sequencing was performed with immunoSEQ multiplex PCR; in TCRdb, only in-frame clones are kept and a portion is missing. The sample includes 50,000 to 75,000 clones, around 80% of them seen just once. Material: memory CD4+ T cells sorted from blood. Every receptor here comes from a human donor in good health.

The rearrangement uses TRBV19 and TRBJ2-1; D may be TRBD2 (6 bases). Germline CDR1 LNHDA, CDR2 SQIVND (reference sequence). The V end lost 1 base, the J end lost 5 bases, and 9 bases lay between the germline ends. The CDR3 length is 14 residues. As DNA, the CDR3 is TGTGCCAGTAGTATAGTCCGGACTAACAATGAGCAGTTCTTC. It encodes CASSIVRTNNEQFF.

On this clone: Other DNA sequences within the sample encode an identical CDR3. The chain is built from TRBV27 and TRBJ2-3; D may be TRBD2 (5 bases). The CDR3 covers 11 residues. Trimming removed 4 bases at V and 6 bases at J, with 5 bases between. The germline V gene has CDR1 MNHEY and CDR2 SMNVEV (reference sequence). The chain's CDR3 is CASSWEDTQYF. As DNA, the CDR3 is TGTGCCAGCAGTTGGGAGGATACGCAGTATTTT.

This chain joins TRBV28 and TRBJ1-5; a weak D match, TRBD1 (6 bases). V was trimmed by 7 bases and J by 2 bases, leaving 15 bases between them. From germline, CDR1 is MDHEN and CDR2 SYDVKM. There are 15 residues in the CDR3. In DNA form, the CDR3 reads TGTGCCAGCAATCCGGGGGCCGGGGGCAATCAGCCCCAGCATTTT. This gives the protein CASNPGAGGNQPQHF.

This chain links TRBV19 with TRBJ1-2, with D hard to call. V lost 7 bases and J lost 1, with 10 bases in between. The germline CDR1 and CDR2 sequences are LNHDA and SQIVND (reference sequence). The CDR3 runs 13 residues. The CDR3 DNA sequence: TGTGCCAGTACGAAGGGTTTTAACTATGGCTACACCTTC. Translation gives CASTKGFNYGYTF.

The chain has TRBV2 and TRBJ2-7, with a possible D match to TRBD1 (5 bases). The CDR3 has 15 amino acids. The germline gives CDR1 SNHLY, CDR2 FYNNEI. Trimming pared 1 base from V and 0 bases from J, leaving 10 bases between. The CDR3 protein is CASSEGGGSSYEQYF. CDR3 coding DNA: TGTGCCAGCAGTGAAGGGGGCGGTAGCTCCTACGAGCAGTACTTC.